The 10 T cell receptor beta chains in this list originate from one sample, sequenced in a study of CD8 T cells in Susac syndrome. RNA amounts of about 0.5 to 1 ug underwent reverse transcription with random hexamers. A single record per CDR3 protein comes from TCRdb applying MiXCR to the immunoSEQ multiplex PCR reads. This sample has under 200,000 distinct CDR3 sequences, with 90% to 95% found just once. The specimen was CD4+ T cells from PBMCs. The receptors were sampled from a human donor with Susac syndrome.

The chain employs TRBV11-2 and TRBJ1-1, with 8 bases lining up with TRBD1. The junction had 7 bases not matched to a gene; V was cut back by 5 bases and J by 5 bases. Germline V gene lookup returns CDR1 SGHAT and CDR2 FQNNGV. The CDR3 runs to 14 residues. The CDR3 sequence: CASSPDRGRTEAFF. CDR3 in DNA: TGTGCCAGCAGCCCTGACAGGGGCAGAACTGAAGCTTTCTTT.

V is TRBV7-2 and J is TRBJ2-7, with 7 nucleotides matching TRBD1. The CDR3 length is 15 residues. Germline V gene sequence: CDR1 SGHTA, CDR2 FQGNSA. The V gene end was trimmed by 1 base and the J gene end by 0 bases; junction bases not matched to a gene: 3. CDR3 sequence (DNA): TGTGCCAGCAGCTTAGTGGGACAGCCCTCCTACGAGCAGTACTTC. Protein: CASSLVGQPSYEQYF. The full variable domain, completed using reference TRBV7-2 and TRBJ2-7, is GAGVSQSPSNKVTEKGKDVELRCDPISGHTALYWYRQSLGQGLEFLIYFQGNSAPDKSGLPSDRFSAERTGGSVSTLTIQRTQQEDSAVYLCASSLVGQPSYEQYFGPGTRLTVT.

The J gene is TRBJ1-3, the V gene TRBV29-1; no clear D gene. The germline V and J ends were trimmed by 2 bases and 0 bases, with 5 bases remaining between them. Germline assignment: CDR1 SQVTM and CDR2 ANQGSEA. The CDR3 sequence is 13 residues long. The CDR3 loop is CSVERSSGNTIYF. The CDR3 DNA is TGCAGCGTTGAACGGAGCTCTGGAAACACCATATATTTT.

CDR3 loop: CSARGEGLDTQYF. Written as DNA, the CDR3 is TGCAGTGCTAGGGGGGAGGGGCTTGATACGCAGTATTTT. The V call is TRBV20-1, the J call TRBJ2-3; TRBD2 agrees at 7 bases. The CDR3 totals 13 residues. Germline CDR1 is DFQATT and CDR2 is SNEGSKA (reference sequence). J was trimmed by 6 bases and V by 3 bases; bases with no gene match: 6.

The CDR3 protein is CASSYSASGFDFSYEQYF. As DNA, the CDR3 is TGTGCCAGCAGTTACTCGGCTAGCGGGTTCGACTTTTCCTACGAGCAGTACTTC. This chain connects TRBV6-5 to TRBJ2-7; 8 nucleotides agree with TRBD2. CDR3 length: 18 amino acids. The germline V gene has CDR1 MNHEY and CDR2 SVGAGI. V trimming: 0 bases; J trimming: 1 base; junction bases outside the gene matches: 11.

This clonotype was recorded only once. V and J are TRBV29-1 and TRBJ2-6; 10 bases align to TRBD1. The CDR3 has 15 residues. Germline CDR1 reads SQVTM; CDR2 reads ANQGSEA. Trimming took 6 bases from V and 1 from J; bases not matched to a gene: 3. In DNA, the CDR3 is TGCAGCGTACGACAGGGGGCTTCTGGGGCCAACGTCCTGACTTTC. Translated: CSVRQGASGANVLTF.

The rearrangement joins TRBV19 to TRBJ2-5; D tentatively reads TRBD1 or TRBD2 (5 bases each). CDR3 size: 17 residues. The V and J ends lost 4 bases and 5 bases respectively, with 23 bases between them. CDR1 LNHDA and CDR2 SQIVND come from the germline V gene (reference sequence). This CDR3 reads CASSRSLGPGRPETQYF. CDR3 bases: TGTGCCAGTAGTAGATCGTTGGGACCAGGTCGTCCGGAGACCCAGTACTTC.

The V call is TRBV5-1, the J call TRBJ1-1; D uncertain. The V gene lost 1 base and the J gene lost 4 bases, with 14 bases spanning the gap. Germline CDR1 reads SGHRS; CDR2 reads YFSETQ. The CDR3 extends over 15 amino acids. CDR3 sequence reads: CASSLTRVTGTEAFF. As DNA, the CDR3 is TGCGCCAGCAGCTTGACACGTGTCACGGGCACTGAAGCTTTCTTT.

Only a few counts were recorded for this clonotype. The rearrangement joins TRBV12-3 or TRBV12-4 to TRBJ2-1; 7 nucleotides line up with TRBD2. The J segment lost 2 bases and the V segment lost 1 base, leaving 2 bases of the junction unmatched. The CDR3 is 15 residues long. The CDR3 here is CASSLERGPYNEQFF. CDR3 nucleotides: TGTGCCAGCAGTTTAGAGCGGGGCCCCTACAATGAGCAGTTCTTC.

V is TRBV5-4 and J is TRBJ2-3, with D maybe TRBD1 (6 bases). The germline gives CDR1 SGHNT, CDR2 YYREEE (reference sequence). Trimming removed 4 bases at V and 1 base at J, with 13 bases between. The CDR3 has 15 amino acids. CDR3 region: CASSPGQSRTDTQYF. Here the CDR3 DNA reads TGTGCCAGCAGCCCCGGACAGTCTCGCACAGATACGCAGTATTTT.